The 27 T cell receptor beta chains listed next were all sequenced from one sample in a study of cytomegalovirus exposure and HLA in healthy donors. The table came from immunoSEQ multiplex PCR; TCRdb's copy has only in-frame clones and leaves some out. Among some 150,000 clones listed, roughly 89% were seen once. Material: PBMCs. These receptors originate from a young woman in good health and CMV-seropositive.

The chain recombines TRBV9 with TRBJ2-2, with TRBD2 matching 7 bases. V lost 0 bases to trimming and J lost 7 bases; unmatched junction nucleotides: 9. This CDR3 is 16 amino acids long. Germline V gives CDR1 SGDLS, CDR2 YYNGEE. CDR3 protein: CASSVASSGRGGELFF. The CDR3 DNA is TGTGCCAGCAGCGTAGCGTCTAGCGGACGGGGCGGGGAGCTGTTTTTT.

This CDR3 reads CASSEQNYGYTF. CDR3 DNA: TGTGCCAGCAGTGAACAGAACTATGGCTACACCTTC. The genes are TRBV6-1 and TRBJ1-2, with D unclear. Trimming stripped 2 bases from V and 2 bases from J, with 3 bases between. Germline V gene sequence: CDR1 MNHNS, CDR2 SASEGT. This CDR3 spans 12 amino acids.

The J gene is TRBJ2-7, the V gene TRBV5-1; possible D gene TRBD2, 5 bases. CDR3 length: 14 amino acids. Trimming took off 2 bases at V and 4 bases at J, with 13 bases between the two ends. Germline CDR1 is SGHRS and CDR2 is YFSETQ. Here the CDR3 reads CASSLEGRQYEQYF. The DNA for the CDR3 is TGCGCCAGCAGCTTAGAGGGCCGGCAATACGAGCAGTACTTC.

The chain recombines TRBV30 with TRBJ2-7; 12 bases align to TRBD2. Germline V gene lookup returns CDR1 GTSNPN and CDR2 SVGIG (reference sequence). V gave up 0 bases and J gave up 3 bases; unmatched junction bases: 3. The CDR3 has 15 amino acids. CDR3 coding DNA: TGTGCCTGGAGTGTCAGGACTAGCGGGAACTACGAGCAGTACTTC. Residues: CAWSVRTSGNYEQYF.

V usage is TRBV2 and J usage is TRBJ2-3, with 11 positions matching TRBD2. The CDR3 is 14 residues long. Trimming at V came to 6 bases and at J to 5 bases, leaving 4 bases not matched to a gene. CDR1 and CDR2 (germline): SNHLY, FYNNEI. This CDR3 is CASRASGRLDTQYF. The CDR3 DNA sequence: TGTGCCAGCAGGGCTAGCGGGAGGTTAGATACGCAGTATTTT.

The chain carries TRBV15 and TRBJ1-5; tentatively, D is TRBD1 (5 bases). Trimming left V 0 bases short and J 4 bases short, with 22 bases between. The V gene's germline CDR1 is LNHNV and CDR2 YYDKDF (reference sequence). The CDR3 runs to 19 residues. CDR3 loop: CATSRDGRRSGGDNQPQHF. CDR3 in DNA: TGTGCCACCAGCAGAGACGGAAGACGGTCCGGGGGAGATAATCAGCCCCAGCATTTT. Combining the CDR3 with reference TRBV15 and TRBJ1-5 gives the whole variable domain DAMVIQNPRYQVTQFGKPVTLSCSQTLNHNVMYWYQQKSSQAPKLLFHYYDKDFNNEADTPDNFQSRRPNTSFCFLDIRSPGLGDTAMYLCATSRDGRRSGGDNQPQHFGDGTRLSIL.

This chain joins TRBV6-4 and TRBJ2-1, with D maybe TRBD2 (5 bases). Germline CDR1 MRHNA, CDR2 SNTAGT. The CDR3 has 13 residues. V was shortened by 3 bases and J by 5 bases, with 8 bases between the two germline ends. CDR3 in DNA: TGTGCCAGCAGTGAGGGAGCCAACAATGAGCAGTTCTTC. Protein sequence: CASSEGANNEQFF.

This chain links TRBV27 with TRBJ2-7, with 10 bases fitting TRBD2. With 7 bases clipped from V and 2 bases from J, the junction kept 8 bases outside the gene matches. The CDR3 is made up of 15 amino acids. CDR1 is MNHEY and CDR2 is SMNVEV in the germline V gene (reference sequence). The CDR3 spells CASTTYTSGTYEQYF. In DNA, the CDR3 is TGTGCCAGCACCACTTATACTAGCGGGACCTACGAGCAGTACTTC.

The V call is TRBV4-1, the J call TRBJ1-1; D uncertain. CDR3 length equals 14 residues. The V end lost 0 bases, the J end lost 6 bases, and 11 bases lay between the germline ends. Germline CDR1 MGHRA, CDR2 YSYEKL. CDR3 DNA: TGCGCCAGCAGCCAAGACGAAAAGGGAGCTGAAGCTTTCTTT. Its protein is CASSQDEKGAEAFF.

In this sample, this clone turned up a few times. The rearrangement joins TRBV4-3 to TRBJ1-4; 8 bases fit TRBD1. Germline V gene sequence: CDR1 LGHNA, CDR2 YSLEER. V was clipped by 4 bases and J by 2 bases; unmatched bases: 3. There are 15 residues in the CDR3. The CDR3 DNA reads as TGCGCCAGCAGCCCGCAGGGGGCGACTAATGAAAAACTGTTTTTT. Amino acids: CASSPQGATNEKLFF.

This chain uses TRBV28 with TRBJ1-5, with D perhaps TRBD1 (6 bases). The CDR3 spans 18 residues. Germline values: CDR1 MDHEN, CDR2 SYDVKM. V was pared by 5 bases and J by 0 bases, with 20 bases between. The CDR3, as DNA: TGTGCCAGCAGTGTCAGCCTGGGACAAATTTATAGCAATCAGCCCCAGCATTTT. It codes for CASSVSLGQIYSNQPQHF.

J is TRBJ2-3 and V is TRBV30; tentative D call: TRBD2 (5 bases). This CDR3 region has 14 residues. Trimming removed 0 bases from V and 4 bases from J, with 11 bases in between. Per germline, CDR1 GTSNPN and CDR2 SVGIG (reference sequence). The CDR3 loop reads CAWSVSGPPDTQYF. The DNA for the CDR3 is TGTGCCTGGAGTGTCAGCGGCCCCCCAGATACGCAGTATTTT.

The chain has TRBV11-3 and TRBJ2-7, with 7 bases that match TRBD2. Trimming took 0 bases from V and 6 from J; bases not matched to a gene: 5. Germline loops: CDR1 SGHNT, CDR2 YENEEA. CDR3 size: 14 residues. The CDR3, as DNA: TGTGCCAGCAGCTTAGATCTTTCGGGAGGCGAGCAGTACTTC. Protein sequence: CASSLDLSGGEQYF.

The chain combines TRBV5-1 with TRBJ2-1; TRBD1 aligns across 8 bases. The CDR3 consists of 14 residues. Germline assignment: CDR1 SGHRS and CDR2 YFSETQ. V shed 0 bases and J 4 bases; nucleotides not matched to a gene: 0. CDR3 sequence: CASSLDRGYNEQFF. The DNA for the CDR3 is TGCGCCAGCAGCTTGGACAGGGGGTACAATGAGCAGTTCTTC. Using reference TRBV5-1 and TRBJ2-1 for the parts outside the CDR3, the full variable domain is KAGVTQTPRYLIKTRGQQVTLSCSPISGHRSVSWYQQTPGQGLQFLFEYFSETQRNKGNFPGRFSGRQFSNSRSEMNVSTLELGDSALYLCASSLDRGYNEQFFGPGTRLTVL.

The rearrangement joins TRBV7-2 to TRBJ2-5; 7 nucleotides agree with TRBD1. V was pared by 5 bases and J by 4 bases, with 7 bases of the junction left unmatched. CDR1 and CDR2 (germline): SGHTA, FQGNSA. The CDR3 loop spans 14 amino acids. The CDR3 coding sequence is TGTGCCAGCAGCCCCGGACAGGCGGTAGAGACCCAGTACTTC. Encoded protein: CASSPGQAVETQYF.

This clone was counted once. The chain combines TRBV19 with TRBJ1-3, with 11 positions matching TRBD1. The CDR3 length is 15 residues. Germline CDR1 reads LNHDA; CDR2 reads SQIVND (reference sequence). The trim removed 5 bases at V and 4 bases at J, leaving 4 bases unmatched. CDR3 region: CASSGQGASGNTIYF. The CDR3 DNA is TGTGCCAGTAGTGGACAGGGGGCTTCCGGAAACACCATATATTTT.

The gene calls are TRBV18 and TRBJ2-6; weak D call: TRBD1 (6 bases). This CDR3 comprises 17 residues. Germline V gene data show CDR1 as KGHSH and CDR2 as LQKENI. V gave up 1 base and J gave up 0 bases, with 10 bases separating them. Here the CDR3 reads CASSPRGHTSGANVLTF. The CDR3 nucleotides are TGTGCCAGCTCACCACGGGGACATACCTCTGGGGCCAACGTCCTGACTTTC.

The V gene is TRBV4-1, the J gene TRBJ1-1; maybe TRBD1 (6 bases). V lost 3 bases to trimming and J lost 1 base, with 12 bases between them. The CDR3 is 15 amino acids. CDR1 is MGHRA, CDR2 YSYEKL, per germline. As DNA, the CDR3 is TGCGCCAGCAGCCAGGTACAGGGAACGAACACTGAAGCTTTCTTT. As protein: CASSQVQGTNTEAFF.

This chain uses TRBV30 with TRBJ1-5, with TRBD1 matching 11 bases. V lost 2 bases, J lost 6 bases, and 3 bases stayed unmatched. The CDR3 is 14 residues long. Germline assignment: CDR1 GTSNPN and CDR2 SVGIG (reference sequence). CDR3 region: CAWSRGQGVQPQHF. DNA of the CDR3: TGTGCCTGGAGTAGGGGACAGGGGGTTCAGCCCCAGCATTTT.

The chain uses TRBV2 and TRBJ1-3; tentatively, D is TRBD1 (5 bases). Germline CDR1 is SNHLY and CDR2 is FYNNEI. CDR3 length equals 16 residues. V lost 0 bases, J lost 2 bases, and 11 bases lay in between. CDR3 sequence (DNA): TGTGCCAGCAGTGAAGCGTGGGCAGGGACTGGAAACACCATATATTTT. This codes for CASSEAWAGTGNTIYF.

The genes are TRBV4-2 and TRBJ2-3; the match to TRBD2 covers 13 bases. The CDR3 consists of 18 residues. V was clipped by 0 bases and J by 1 base; unmatched bases: 4. Germline CDR1 LGHNA, CDR2 YNFKEQ. The CDR3 DNA follows: TGTGCCAGCAGCCAAGACAGACTAGCGGGAGGCCGCACAGATACGCAGTATTTT. Amino acid sequence: CASSQDRLAGGRTDTQYF.

V is TRBV5-1 and J is TRBJ2-1; 8 bases line up with TRBD2. Looked up from germline, CDR1 is SGHRS and CDR2 is YFSETQ. This CDR3 has 16 amino acids. The trim removed 0 bases at V and 3 bases at J, leaving 5 bases unmatched. The CDR3 sequence: CASSLVSGADYNEQFF. Written as DNA, the CDR3 is TGCGCCAGCAGCTTGGTTAGCGGGGCTGACTACAATGAGCAGTTCTTC.

The chain has TRBV28 and TRBJ1-5; D ambiguous. This CDR3 is built from 12 residues. V was cut by 9 bases and J by 5 bases, with 11 bases left in between. Germline CDR1 is MDHEN and CDR2 is SYDVKM. The CDR3 loop is CASDTVDQPQHF. CDR3 in DNA: TGTGCCAGTGACACGGTAGATCAGCCCCAGCATTTT.

V usage is TRBV11-1 and J usage is TRBJ1-2; 7 nucleotides align to TRBD1. Germline V gene lookup returns CDR1 SGHAT and CDR2 FQDESV (reference sequence). CDR3 length: 14 residues. The V segment lost 5 bases and the J segment 4 bases; nucleotides outside the gene matches: 7. The chain's CDR3 is CASSPRGLVYGYTF. As DNA, the CDR3 is TGTGCCAGCAGCCCAAGGGGGCTCGTCTATGGCTACACCTTC.

This chain connects TRBV30 to TRBJ2-7; the D gene is possibly TRBD1 (6 bases). This CDR3 region has 15 residues. V lost 0 bases and J lost 4, with 16 bases in between. Germline CDR1 and CDR2: GTSNPN and SVGIG (reference sequence). For the CDR3, the DNA is TGTGCCTGGAGTGTAGGGCAGGGGATTTTTTACGAGCAGTACTTC. This codes for CAWSVGQGIFYEQYF.

This clone has just a few counts. A read error may account for a junction end that differs from germline. The chain joins TRBV6-5 to TRBJ1-2; TRBD1 agrees at 8 bases. CDR1 is MNHEY and CDR2 is SVGAGI in the germline V gene. This CDR3 comprises 13 residues. In DNA form, the CDR3 reads TGTGCCAGCACTTACACAGGGGGTAGGGGCTACACCTTC. Amino acids: CASTYTGGRGYTF.

V and J are TRBV30 and TRBJ1-2, with a tentative D call TRBD1 (5 bases). The ends were cut back, 4 bases at V and 0 bases at J, with 15 bases in the middle. Germline V gene lookup returns CDR1 GTSNPN and CDR2 SVGIG (reference sequence). The CDR3 loop spans 15 amino acids. The CDR3 is CAWTTWDFTNYGYTF. As DNA, the CDR3 is TGTGCCTGGACTACCTGGGACTTTACTAACTATGGCTACACCTTC.